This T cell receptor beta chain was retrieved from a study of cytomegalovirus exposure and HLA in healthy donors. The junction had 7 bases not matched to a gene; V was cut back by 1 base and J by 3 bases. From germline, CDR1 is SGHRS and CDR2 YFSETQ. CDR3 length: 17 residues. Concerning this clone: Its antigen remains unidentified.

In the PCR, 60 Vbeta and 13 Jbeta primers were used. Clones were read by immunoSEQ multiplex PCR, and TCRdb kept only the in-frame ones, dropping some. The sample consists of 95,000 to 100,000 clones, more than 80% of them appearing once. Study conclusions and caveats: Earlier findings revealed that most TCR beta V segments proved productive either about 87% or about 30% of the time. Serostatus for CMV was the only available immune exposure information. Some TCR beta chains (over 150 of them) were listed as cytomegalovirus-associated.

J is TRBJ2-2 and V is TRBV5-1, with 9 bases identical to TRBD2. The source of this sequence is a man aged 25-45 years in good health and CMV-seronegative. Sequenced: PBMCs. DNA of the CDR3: TGCGCCAGCAGCTTGTCTGGCGGGGGGGCCGACACCGGGGAGCTGTTTTTT. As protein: CASSLSGGGADTGELFF.